The source of this T cell receptor (beta chain) is a study of blood T cell repertoires in COVID-19. The CDR3 has 15 amino acids. Germline assignment: CDR1 LGHNT and CDR2 FRNRAP. V lost 1 base, J lost 10 bases, and 6 bases stayed unmatched. Produced via immunoSEQ multiplex PCR; TCRdb's table is partial and in-frame only. The data show 150,000 to 160,000 clones, with over 65% seen just once and under 2% held by the top ten. The sequence derives from a man of 80 years or more with acute or convalescent COVID-19. The rearrangement links TRBV12-5 to TRBJ2-3; 12 positions match TRBD1. The sequencing input was peripheral blood. In DNA form, the CDR3 reads TGTGCTAGTGGTTTGGGGGGGACAGGGGGCAGGTCGCAGTATTTT. It yields the protein CASGLGGTGGRSQYF.